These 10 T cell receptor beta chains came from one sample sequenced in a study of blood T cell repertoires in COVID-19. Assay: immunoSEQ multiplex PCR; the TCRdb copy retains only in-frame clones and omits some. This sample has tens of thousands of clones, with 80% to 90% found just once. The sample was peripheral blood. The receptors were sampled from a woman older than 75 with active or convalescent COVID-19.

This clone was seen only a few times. The CDR3 DNA reads as TGTGCCAGCAGTCGCGGGGGAGGAGCTTTCTTT. This translates into CASSRGGGAFF. The chain is built from TRBV12-3 or TRBV12-4 and TRBJ1-1, with D perhaps TRBD1 (5 bases). The CDR3 covers 11 residues. V dropped 5 bases and J dropped 10 bases, with 11 bases sitting between them.

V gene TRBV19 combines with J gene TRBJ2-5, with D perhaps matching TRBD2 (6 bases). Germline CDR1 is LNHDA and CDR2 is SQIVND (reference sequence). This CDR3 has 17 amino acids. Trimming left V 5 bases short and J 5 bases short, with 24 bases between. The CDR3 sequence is CASSYGLLRTLGETQYF. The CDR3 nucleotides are TGTGCCAGTAGTTATGGACTACTTCGGACGTTAGGGGAGACCCAGTACTTC.

CDR3: CASSQGANNSPLHF. CDR3 nucleotides: TGTGCCAGCAGCCAGGGGGCGAATAATTCACCCCTCCACTTT. This chain joins TRBV6-6 and TRBJ1-6, with 8 bases that match TRBD1. The J segment lost 5 bases and the V segment lost 6 bases, leaving 3 bases of the junction unmatched. This CDR3 region has 14 residues. The germline V gene has CDR1 MNHNY and CDR2 SVGAGI (reference sequence).

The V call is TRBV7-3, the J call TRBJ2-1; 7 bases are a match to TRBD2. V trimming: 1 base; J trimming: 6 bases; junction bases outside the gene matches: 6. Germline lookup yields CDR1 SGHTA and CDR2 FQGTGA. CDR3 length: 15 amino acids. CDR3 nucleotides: TGTGCCAGCAGCTTAATGGGCGGGAGCGGCAATGAGCAGTTCTTC. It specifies CASSLMGGSGNEQFF.

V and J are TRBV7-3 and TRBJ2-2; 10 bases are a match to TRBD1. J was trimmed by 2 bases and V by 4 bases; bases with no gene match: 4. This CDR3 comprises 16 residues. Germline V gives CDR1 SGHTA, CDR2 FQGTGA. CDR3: CASSSWDRGNTGELFF. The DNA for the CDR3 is TGTGCCAGCAGCTCCTGGGACAGGGGTAACACCGGGGAGCTGTTTTTT.

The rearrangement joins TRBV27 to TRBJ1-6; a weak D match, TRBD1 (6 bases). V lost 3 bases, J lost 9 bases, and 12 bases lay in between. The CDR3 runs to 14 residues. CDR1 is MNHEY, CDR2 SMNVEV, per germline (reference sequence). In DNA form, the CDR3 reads TGTGCCAGCAGTTTCGACAGGACGGGTTCACCCCTCCACTTT. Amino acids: CASSFDRTGSPLHF.

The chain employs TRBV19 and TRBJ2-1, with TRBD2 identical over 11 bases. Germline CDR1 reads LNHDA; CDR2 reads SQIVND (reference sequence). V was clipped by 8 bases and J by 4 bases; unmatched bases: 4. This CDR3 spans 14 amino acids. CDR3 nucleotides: TGTGCCAGTCAGACTAGCGGGATTTACAATGAGCAGTTCTTC. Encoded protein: CASQTSGIYNEQFF.

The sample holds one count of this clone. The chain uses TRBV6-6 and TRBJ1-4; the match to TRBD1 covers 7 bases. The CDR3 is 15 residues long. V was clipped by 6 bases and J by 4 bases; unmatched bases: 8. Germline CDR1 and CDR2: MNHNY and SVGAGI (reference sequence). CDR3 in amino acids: CASSPRDRSNEKLFF. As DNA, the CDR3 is TGTGCCAGCAGCCCCCGGGACAGAAGTAATGAAAAACTGTTTTTT.

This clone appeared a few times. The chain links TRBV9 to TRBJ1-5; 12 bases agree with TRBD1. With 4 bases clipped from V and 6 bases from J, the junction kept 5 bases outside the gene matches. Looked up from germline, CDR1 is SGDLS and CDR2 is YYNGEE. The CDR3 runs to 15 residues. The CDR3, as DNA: TGTGCCAGCAGCTCGGGGACAGGGGGCGTTCAGCCCCAGCATTTT. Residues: CASSSGTGGVQPQHF.

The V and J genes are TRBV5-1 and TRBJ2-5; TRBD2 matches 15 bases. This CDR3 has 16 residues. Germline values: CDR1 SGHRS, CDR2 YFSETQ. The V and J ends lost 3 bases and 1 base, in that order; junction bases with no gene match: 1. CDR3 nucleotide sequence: TGCGCCAGCAGCTCGGGACTAGCGGGGGGCCAAGAGACCCAGTACTTC. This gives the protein CASSSGLAGGQETQYF.